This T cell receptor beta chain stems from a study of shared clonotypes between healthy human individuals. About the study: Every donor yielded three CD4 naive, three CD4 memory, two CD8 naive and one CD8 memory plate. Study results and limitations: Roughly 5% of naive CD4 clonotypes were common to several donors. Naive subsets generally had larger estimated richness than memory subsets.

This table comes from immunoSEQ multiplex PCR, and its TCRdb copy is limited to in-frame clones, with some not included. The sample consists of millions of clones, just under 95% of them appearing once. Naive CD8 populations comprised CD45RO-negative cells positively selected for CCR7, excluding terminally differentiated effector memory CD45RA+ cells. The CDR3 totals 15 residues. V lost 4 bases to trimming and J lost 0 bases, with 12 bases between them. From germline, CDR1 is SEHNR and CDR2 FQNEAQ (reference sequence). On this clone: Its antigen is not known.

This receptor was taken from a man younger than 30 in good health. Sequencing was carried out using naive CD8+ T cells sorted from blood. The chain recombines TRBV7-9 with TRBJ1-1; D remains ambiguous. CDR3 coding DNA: TGTGCCAGCAGCTCTGGACCGACCATGAACACTGAAGCTTTCTTT. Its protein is CASSSGPTMNTEAFF. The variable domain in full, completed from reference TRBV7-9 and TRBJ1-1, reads DTGVSQNPRHKITKRGQNVTFRCDPISEHNRLYWYRQTLGQGPEFLTYFQNEAQLEKSRLLSDRFSAERPKGSFSTLEIQRTEQGDSAMYLCASSSGPTMNTEAFFGQGTRLTVV.